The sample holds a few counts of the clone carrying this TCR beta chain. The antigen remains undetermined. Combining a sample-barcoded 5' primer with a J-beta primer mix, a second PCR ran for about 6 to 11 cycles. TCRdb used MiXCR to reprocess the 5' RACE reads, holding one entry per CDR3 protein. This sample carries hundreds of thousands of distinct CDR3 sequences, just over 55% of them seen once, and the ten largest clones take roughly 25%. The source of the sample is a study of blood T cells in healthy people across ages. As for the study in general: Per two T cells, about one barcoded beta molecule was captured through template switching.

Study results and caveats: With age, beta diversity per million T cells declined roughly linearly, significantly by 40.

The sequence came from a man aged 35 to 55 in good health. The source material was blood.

For the CDR3, the DNA is TGTGCCAGCAGTTATCTACTTTCGACCCAGGGTATTGAGCAGTTCTTC. Its protein product is CASSYLLSTQGIEQFF. This chain connects TRBV6-5 to TRBJ2-1, with D possibly TRBD1 on 5 matching bases. Germline V gene data show CDR1 as MNHEY and CDR2 as SVGAGI. The CDR3 runs to 16 residues. V lost 3 bases, J lost 9 bases, and 21 bases lay in between.